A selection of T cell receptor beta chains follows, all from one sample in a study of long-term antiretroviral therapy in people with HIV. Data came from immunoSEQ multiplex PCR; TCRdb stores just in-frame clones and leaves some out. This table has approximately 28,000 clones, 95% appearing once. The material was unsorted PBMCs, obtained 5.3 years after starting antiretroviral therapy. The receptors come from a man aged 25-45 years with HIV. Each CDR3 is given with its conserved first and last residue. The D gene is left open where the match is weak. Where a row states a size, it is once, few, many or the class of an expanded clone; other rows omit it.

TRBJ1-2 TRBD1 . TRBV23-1 CASSTPGQGIPSNYGYTF TGCGCCAGCAGTACTCCGGGACAGGGGATCCCTTCTAACTATGGCTACACCTTC
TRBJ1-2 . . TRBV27 CASSLSQGSGYTF TGTGCCAGCAGTTTATCACAGGGAAGCGGCTACACCTTC
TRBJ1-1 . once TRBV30 CAWTTPDREAFF TGTGCCTGGACCACCCCCGACAGGGAAGCTTTCTTT
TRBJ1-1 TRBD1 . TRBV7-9 CASSREGTGWANTEAFF TGTGCCAGCAGCCGAGAGGGGACAGGGTGGGCGAACACTGAAGCTTTCTTT
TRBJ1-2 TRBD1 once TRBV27 CASRPDYRGVDGYTF TGTGCCAGCAGGCCAGACTACAGGGGAGTCGATGGCTACACCTTC
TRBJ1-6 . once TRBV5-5 CASSPQRSSYNSPLHF TGTGCCAGCAGCCCTCAACGTAGCTCCTATAATTCACCCCTCCACTTT
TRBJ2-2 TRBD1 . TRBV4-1 CASSHRGLAGELFF TGCGCCAGCAGCCACAGGGGGCTGGCGGGGGAGCTGTTTTTT
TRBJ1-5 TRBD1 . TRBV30 CAWRGQHNQPQHF TGTGCCTGGAGGGGACAGCACAATCAGCCCCAGCATTTT
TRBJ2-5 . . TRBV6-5 CASSYSVRQETQYF TGTGCCAGCAGTTACTCGGTCAGACAAGAGACCCAGTACTTC
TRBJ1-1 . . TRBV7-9 CASSPRQGNTEAFF TGTGCCAGCAGCCCGCGTCAGGGCAACACTGAAGCTTTCTTT
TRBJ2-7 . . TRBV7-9 CASSLGHGYEQYF TGTGCCAGCAGCTTAGGACATGGGTACGAGCAGTACTTC